The 30 T cell receptor beta chains given below trace back to one sample, sequenced in a study of persistence of HIV-infected CD4 T cells. This nonspecific control used anti-CD3/anti-CD28 bead stimulation of CD4+ T cells. CD4+ T cells upregulating both CD40 ligand and CD69 were sorted as responding cells. For these TCRs, the target antigens are not known. Sequencing used immunoSEQ version 4 in survey mode. TCRdb keeps only in-frame clones here, not all; method: immunoSEQ multiplex PCR. The sample lists 35,000 to 40,000 clones, roughly 87% occurring once. Specimen: CD4+ T cells sorted from PBMCs after roughly 17-hour stimulation, collected from a patient who received antiretroviral therapy. Receptors were obtained from an adult man with HIV who was CMV-seropositive.

This clone occurred a few times. The V call is TRBV4-1, the J call TRBJ2-7; D may match TRBD1 or TRBD2 (5 bases each). The CDR3 is made up of 13 amino acids. The ends were cut back, 3 bases at V and 6 bases at J, with 12 bases in the middle. In germline, CDR1 is MGHRA, CDR2 YSYEKL. The CDR3 region has the DNA TGCGCCAGCAGCCACGTGGATGGGGGCGAGCAGTACTTC. Translating gives CASSHVDGGEQYF.

The chain uses TRBV4-2 and TRBJ2-5; 11 nucleotides line up with TRBD1. Losses at the gene ends were 3 bases for V and 1 base for J; bases not matched to a gene: 1. Per the germline V gene, CDR1 is LGHNA and CDR2 is YNFKEQ. The CDR3 has 15 amino acids. CDR3 nucleotides: TGTGCCAGCAGCCACGGGACAGGGGGCCAAGAGACCCAGTACTTC. Amino acid sequence: CASSHGTGGQETQYF.

In DNA form, the CDR3 reads TGCAGTGCTTCTCGGACTGGGGTTTCATTCTTC. Translation: CSASRTGVSFF. This chain joins TRBV20-1 and TRBJ2-1; weak D call: TRBD2 (5 bases). CDR3 size: 11 residues. V lost 5 bases and J 16 bases, leaving 18 bases between the germline ends. Per germline, CDR1 DFQATT and CDR2 SNEGSKA (reference sequence).

V and J are TRBV19 and TRBJ2-2; 11 positions agree with TRBD1. Germline CDR1 and CDR2: LNHDA and SQIVND (reference sequence). V lost 2 bases to trimming and J lost 5 bases; unmatched junction nucleotides: 4. The CDR3 is 16 amino acids. CDR3 sequence (DNA): TGTGCCAGTAGTATAAGCGGGACAGGGGGAACCGGGGAGCTGTTTTTT. It encodes CASSISGTGGTGELFF.

CDR3 coding DNA: TGTGCCAGCAGTTTTACAGGGGGCGAGCAGTACTTC. As protein: CASSFTGGEQYF. This chain uses TRBV5-4 with TRBJ2-7, with 8 nucleotides matching TRBD1. Germline CDR1 and CDR2: SGHNT and YYREEE (reference sequence). CDR3 length: 12 residues. V lost 5 bases, J lost 6 bases, and 4 bases stayed unmatched.

This chain uses TRBV19 with TRBJ2-3; maybe TRBD1 (6 bases). Germline V gene data show CDR1 as LNHDA and CDR2 as SQIVND (reference sequence). V dropped 4 bases and J dropped 9 bases, with 11 bases sitting between them. There are 12 residues in the CDR3. CDR3 sequence: CASSTRQGTQYF. The CDR3 region has the DNA TGTGCCAGTAGTACCCGTCAGGGGACGCAGTATTTT.

This clone occurred a few times. This rearrangement joins TRBV6-1 to TRBJ2-7, with 15 bases matching TRBD2. This CDR3 has 17 residues. Trimming at V came to 0 bases and at J to 6 bases, leaving 6 bases not matched to a gene. Germline V gene sequence: CDR1 MNHNS, CDR2 SASEGT. This chain's CDR3 is CASSEATGLAGGREQYF. Here the CDR3 DNA reads TGTGCCAGCAGTGAAGCGACGGGACTAGCGGGAGGCCGCGAGCAGTACTTC.

V and J are TRBV14 and TRBJ2-2; 8 nucleotides align to TRBD2. Germline lookup yields CDR1 SGHDN and CDR2 FVKESK. The CDR3 has 16 amino acids. Unmatched junction bases numbered 4, after V lost 4 bases and J lost 0 bases. The CDR3 here is CASSPGGGTNTGELFF. The CDR3 DNA reads TGTGCCAGCAGCCCCGGGGGGGGTACGAACACCGGGGAGCTGTTTTTT.

V and J are TRBV20-1 and TRBJ2-5; 10 nucleotides agree with TRBD1. Germline CDR1 and CDR2: DFQATT and SNEGSKA (reference sequence). The CDR3 is 14 residues long. Losses at the gene ends were 3 bases for V and 3 bases for J; bases not matched to a gene: 4. The CDR3 spells CSASLDRGKETQYF. In DNA, the CDR3 is TGCAGTGCTAGTCTGGACAGGGGGAAAGAGACCCAGTACTTC.

This clone occurred a few times. The chain couples TRBV6-1 to TRBJ1-2, with D possibly matching TRBD1 (5 bases). V dropped 2 bases and J dropped 2 bases, with 12 bases sitting between them. Germline V CDR1 and CDR2: MNHNS, SASEGT. The CDR3 totals 15 residues. CDR3 sequence: CASSEYVGANYGYTF. CDR3 coding DNA: TGTGCCAGCAGTGAATACGTAGGGGCCAACTATGGCTACACCTTC.

V and J are TRBV5-1 and TRBJ2-7, with 8 bases that match TRBD2. The V and J ends lost 5 bases and 2 bases, in that order; junction bases with no gene match: 9. The CDR3 has 15 amino acids. Looked up from germline, CDR1 is SGHRS and CDR2 is YFSETQ. The CDR3 DNA reads TGCGCCAGCAGTGCGGGAGGCGGAGGAACCTACGAGCAGTACTTC. Translating gives CASSAGGGGTYEQYF. The entire variable domain, with the rest obtained from reference TRBV5-1 and TRBJ2-7, is as follows: KAGVTQTPRYLIKTRGQQVTLSCSPISGHRSVSWYQQTPGQGLQFLFEYFSETQRNKGNFPGRFSGRQFSNSRSEMNVSTLELGDSALYLCASSAGGGGTYEQYFGPGTRLTVT.

The V call is TRBV2, the J call TRBJ2-2, with D possibly being TRBD1 (5 bases). The V and J ends lost 5 bases and 14 bases respectively, with 15 bases between them. Per germline, CDR1 SNHLY and CDR2 FYNNEI. The CDR3 extends over 12 amino acids. The CDR3 protein is CASSYTGPGLFF. CDR3 coding DNA: TGTGCCAGCAGTTATACAGGTCCGGGCCTGTTTTTT.

The CDR3 DNA is TGTGCCAGCAGTTACTCGAACCCCAACGGGATTTTCAACGAGCAGTACTTC. Its translation: CASSYSNPNGIFNEQYF. The J gene is TRBJ2-7, the V gene TRBV6-2 or TRBV6-3, with D maybe TRBD2 (5 bases). The CDR3 has 17 amino acids. Trimming stripped 0 bases from V and 5 bases from J, with 20 bases between. Germline CDR1 reads MNHEY; CDR2 reads SVGEGT.

This clone was observed a single time. This chain connects TRBV6-2 or TRBV6-3 to TRBJ2-2; TRBD1 aligns across 7 bases. This CDR3 has 16 amino acids. J lost 5 bases, V lost 4 bases, and 10 bases had no gene match. The germline V gene encodes CDR1 MNHEY and CDR2 SVGEGT. Here the CDR3 DNA reads TGTGCCAGCAGTTTCCGACCGGGACAGATTACCGGGGAGCTGTTTTTT. Translated: CASSFRPGQITGELFF.

The rearrangement joins TRBV7-9 to TRBJ1-2; TRBD1 might be the D (5 bases). This CDR3 comprises 15 residues. V lost 0 bases and J lost 5, with 13 bases in between. The V gene's germline CDR1 is SEHNR and CDR2 FQNEAQ (reference sequence). This CDR3 is CASSLALRGLYGYTF. Written as DNA, the CDR3 is TGTGCCAGCAGCTTAGCGCTACGGGGGTTGTATGGCTACACCTTC.

The chain is built from TRBV19 and TRBJ2-1; TRBD1 might be the D (5 bases). The CDR3 has 13 amino acids. V lost 5 bases and J 15 bases, leaving 20 bases between the germline ends. Germline CDR1 LNHDA, CDR2 SQIVND (reference sequence). The CDR3 nucleotides read TGTGCCAGTAGTCTTAGCCCAACCGACAGTCGGTTCTTC. It codes for CASSLSPTDSRFF.

The chain joins TRBV18 to TRBJ1-2, with 8 bases matching TRBD1. The germline CDR1 and CDR2 sequences are KGHSH and LQKENI. This CDR3 region has 14 residues. The V and J ends lost 3 bases and 7 bases, in that order; junction bases with no gene match: 7. The DNA of the CDR3 is TGTGCCAGCTCACCCGGAGGACAGGGATTTGGCTACACCTTC. Protein sequence: CASSPGGQGFGYTF. Variable domain in full (rest from reference TRBV18 and TRBJ1-2): NAGVMQNPRHLVRRRGQEARLRCSPMKGHSHVYWYRQLPEEGLKFMVYLQKENIIDESGMPKERFSAEFPKEGPSILRIQQVVRGDSAAYFCASSPGGQGFGYTFGSGTRLTVV.

The chain is built from TRBV6-6 and TRBJ1-5; D unresolved. This CDR3 region has 12 residues. CDR1 MNHNY and CDR2 SVGAGI come from the germline V gene (reference sequence). V was clipped by 6 bases and J by 0 bases, with 3 bases between them. DNA for the CDR3: TGTGCCAGCAGGGATAGCAATCAGCCCCAGCATTTT. This gives the protein CASRDSNQPQHF.

J is TRBJ2-7 and V is TRBV2; D might be TRBD1 or TRBD2, each matching 5 bases. This CDR3 contains 15 residues. The V end was cut by 1 base, the J end by 6 bases, with 16 bases between. Germline V gene lookup returns CDR1 SNHLY and CDR2 FYNNEI. The CDR3 spells CASSEVDMRDGEQYF. For the CDR3, the DNA is TGTGCCAGCAGTGAAGTGGACATGAGGGATGGCGAGCAGTACTTC.

Written as DNA, the CDR3 is TGTGCCAGCAGCTTTATAGGAGGTAGTGCAGGGGGCGACTATGGCTACACCTTC. Translation gives CASSFIGGSAGGDYGYTF. The chain has TRBV7-2 and TRBJ1-2; 8 nucleotides line up with TRBD1. Germline V CDR1 and CDR2: SGHTA, FQGNSA. This CDR3 spans 18 amino acids. The V gene end was trimmed by 3 bases and the J gene end by 3 bases; junction bases not matched to a gene: 15.

V is TRBV10-3 and J is TRBJ1-1, with 12 positions matching TRBD1. J gave up 3 bases and V 5 bases, and 13 bases lay outside the gene matches. This CDR3 is 18 amino acids long. Germline CDR1 reads ENHRY; CDR2 reads SYGVKD. This chain's CDR3 is CAISLTGTGGGKDTEAFF. CDR3 DNA sequence: TGTGCCATCAGTCTTACCGGGACAGGGGGCGGTAAGGACACTGAAGCTTTCTTT.

A single count supports this clone. CDR3 nucleotide sequence: TGTGCCAGCAGCCAAGCACAAGGTCCCGGGGAGCTGTTTTTT. Its translation is CASSQAQGPGELFF. The chain joins TRBV3-1 (or the pseudogene TRBV3-2) to TRBJ2-2, with D hard to call. The CDR3 extends over 14 amino acids. CDR1 and CDR2 (germline): LGHDT, YNNKEL (reference sequence). V gave up 1 base and J gave up 6 bases, with 9 bases separating them.

The table lists this clone with a few counts. The chain uses TRBV4-3 and TRBJ2-1; 9 positions match TRBD2. The CDR3 sequence is 19 residues long. Looked up from germline, CDR1 is LGHNA and CDR2 is YSLEER. The ends lost 1 base at V and 7 bases at J; junction bases unmatched: 17. The CDR3 region is CASSQVSGSGSQKVNEQFF. CDR3 sequence (DNA): TGCGCCAGCAGCCAAGTGAGTGGTAGCGGGAGTCAAAAGGTGAATGAGCAGTTCTTC.

This clone showed up just once. V and J are TRBV6-5 and TRBJ1-2, with 8 bases identical to TRBD1. With 6 bases clipped from V and 2 bases from J, the junction kept 5 bases outside the gene matches. The CDR3 is 14 residues long. Per the germline V gene, CDR1 is MNHEY and CDR2 is SVGAGI. The CDR3 DNA reads as TGTGCCAGCAGAGACAGGGGTAGAAACTATGGCTACACCTTC. Translation gives CASRDRGRNYGYTF.

The chain joins TRBV5-1 to TRBJ1-5; D is undetermined. The germline gives CDR1 SGHRS, CDR2 YFSETQ. This CDR3 spans 14 amino acids. Trimming took 0 bases from V and 0 from J, leaving 4 bases between them. The CDR3 DNA is TGCGCCAGCAGCTTGGCTCCTAGCAATCAGCCCCAGCATTTT. It yields the protein CASSLAPSNQPQHF.

J is TRBJ2-2 and V is TRBV24-1, with 8 positions matching TRBD1. J lost 1 base, V lost 4 bases, and 4 bases had no gene match. This CDR3 region has 16 residues. Germline V gives CDR1 KGHDR, CDR2 SFDVKD. The CDR3 reads CATSDPGTGNTGELFF. As DNA, the CDR3 is TGTGCCACCAGTGACCCTGGGACAGGGAACACCGGGGAGCTGTTTTTT.

The chain employs TRBV19 and TRBJ2-7, with D unresolved. Germline V gene sequence: CDR1 LNHDA, CDR2 SQIVND (reference sequence). The CDR3 totals 14 residues. Between the trimmed V and J ends, which lost 3 bases and 6 bases, there was a span of 15 bases. CDR3 DNA: TGTGCCAGTAGTATCGGGTCCCCTATGGGCGAGCAGTACTTC. Its translation is CASSIGSPMGEQYF.

The V gene is TRBV10-3, the J gene TRBJ1-3; unclear D gene. The CDR3 has 15 residues. Trimming took off 2 bases at V and 0 bases at J, with 8 bases between the two ends. CDR1 is ENHRY, CDR2 SYGVKD, per germline. DNA of the CDR3: TGTGCCATCAGTGAGCAGAAGAGCTCTGGAAACACCATATATTTT. This encodes CAISEQKSSGNTIYF.

V usage is TRBV5-1 and J usage is TRBJ2-3; D remains unclear. Germline V gene data show CDR1 as SGHRS and CDR2 as YFSETQ. This CDR3 has 13 amino acids. V was clipped by 4 bases and J by 6 bases, with 12 bases between them. CDR3 in DNA: TGCGCCAGCAGCGGGCCACAAAGGGATACGCAGTATTTT. Protein: CASSGPQRDTQYF.

This clone has a handful of counts. The V gene is TRBV9, the J gene TRBJ2-1; TRBD2 matches 12 bases. This CDR3 is 13 amino acids long. After removal of 5 bases from V and 8 bases from J, the junction contained 2 bases not matched to a gene. Germline V gene sequence: CDR1 SGDLS, CDR2 YYNGEE. The CDR3 bases are TGTGCCAGCAGGACTAGCGGGAGTGATGAGCAGTTCTTC. Translated, it gives CASRTSGSDEQFF.